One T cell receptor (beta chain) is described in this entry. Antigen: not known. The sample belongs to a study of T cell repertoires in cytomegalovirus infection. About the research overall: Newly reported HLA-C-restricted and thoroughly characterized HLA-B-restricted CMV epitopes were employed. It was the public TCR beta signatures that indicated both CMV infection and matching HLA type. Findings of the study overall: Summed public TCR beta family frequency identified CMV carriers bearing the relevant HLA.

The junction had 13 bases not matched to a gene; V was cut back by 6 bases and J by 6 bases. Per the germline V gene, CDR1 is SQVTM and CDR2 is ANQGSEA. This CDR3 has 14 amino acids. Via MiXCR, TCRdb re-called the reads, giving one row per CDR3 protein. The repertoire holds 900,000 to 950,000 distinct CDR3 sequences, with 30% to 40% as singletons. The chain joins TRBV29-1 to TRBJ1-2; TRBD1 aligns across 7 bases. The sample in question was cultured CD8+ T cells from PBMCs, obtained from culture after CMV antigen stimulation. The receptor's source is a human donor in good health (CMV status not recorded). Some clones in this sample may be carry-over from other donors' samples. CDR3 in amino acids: CSVNYKTGPDGYTF. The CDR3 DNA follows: TGCAGCGTCAATTATAAGACAGGGCCGGATGGCTACACCTTC.